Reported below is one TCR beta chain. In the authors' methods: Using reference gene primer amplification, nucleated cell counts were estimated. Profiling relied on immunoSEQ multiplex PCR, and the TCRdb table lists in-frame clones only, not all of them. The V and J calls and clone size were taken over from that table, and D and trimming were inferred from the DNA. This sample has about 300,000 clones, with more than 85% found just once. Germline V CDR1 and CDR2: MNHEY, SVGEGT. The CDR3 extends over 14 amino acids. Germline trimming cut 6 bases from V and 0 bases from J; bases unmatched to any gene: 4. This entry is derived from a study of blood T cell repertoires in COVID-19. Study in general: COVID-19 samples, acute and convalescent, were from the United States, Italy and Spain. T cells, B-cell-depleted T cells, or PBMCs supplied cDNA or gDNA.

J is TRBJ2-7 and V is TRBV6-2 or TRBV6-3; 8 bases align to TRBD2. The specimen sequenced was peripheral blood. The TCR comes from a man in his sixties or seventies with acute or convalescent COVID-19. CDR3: CASSERGSSYEQYF. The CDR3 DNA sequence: TGTGCCAGCAGCGAGCGGGGGAGCTCCTACGAGCAGTACTTC.